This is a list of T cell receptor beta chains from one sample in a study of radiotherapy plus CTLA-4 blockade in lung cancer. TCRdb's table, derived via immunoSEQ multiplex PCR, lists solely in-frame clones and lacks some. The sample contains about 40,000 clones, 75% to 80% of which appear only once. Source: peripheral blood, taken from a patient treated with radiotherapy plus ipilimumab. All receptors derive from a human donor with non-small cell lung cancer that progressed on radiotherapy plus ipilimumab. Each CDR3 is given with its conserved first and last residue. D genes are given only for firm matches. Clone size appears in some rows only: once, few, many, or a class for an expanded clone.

CDR3aa: CASSQVLRGADQEKLFF
CDR3nt: TGCGCCAGCAGCCAGGTTCTGAGAGGCGCCGACCAGGAAAAACTGTTTTTT
j_gene: TRBJ1-4
v_gene: TRBV4-1
abundance: -
d_gene: -

CDR3aa: CASSLDVGTGVGNTIYF
CDR3nt: TGTGCCAGCAGCTTAGATGTCGGGACAGGGGTCGGAAACACCATATATTTT
j_gene: TRBJ1-3
v_gene: TRBV11-2
abundance: -
d_gene: TRBD1

CDR3aa: CASRYRDRDLHSYEQYF
CDR3nt: TGTGCCAGCAGATACCGGGACAGGGACCTCCACTCCTACGAGCAGTACTTC
j_gene: TRBJ2-7
v_gene: TRBV5-6
abundance: few
d_gene: TRBD1

CDR3aa: CASSFSSGGAGTGELFF
CDR3nt: TGCGCCAGCAGCTTTTCTAGCGGGGGGGCCGGAACCGGGGAGCTGTTTTTT
j_gene: TRBJ2-2
v_gene: TRBV5-1
abundance: -
d_gene: TRBD2

CDR3aa: CASSDQGFNTEAFF
CDR3nt: TGTGCCAGCAGTGACCAGGGGTTCAACACTGAAGCTTTCTTT
j_gene: TRBJ1-1
v_gene: TRBV2
abundance: -
d_gene: -

CDR3aa: CSVTGVNQPQHF
CDR3nt: TGCAGCGTTACAGGGGTCAATCAGCCCCAGCATTTT
j_gene: TRBJ1-5
v_gene: TRBV29-1
abundance: -
d_gene: TRBD1

CDR3aa: CASSSTSSSYEQYF
CDR3nt: TGTGCCAGCAGCTCGACTAGTAGCTCCTACGAGCAGTACTTC
j_gene: TRBJ2-7
v_gene: TRBV7-2
abundance: -
d_gene: -

CDR3aa: CATRKAGGHLEQYF
CDR3nt: TGTGCCACCCGGAAAGCGGGGGGGCACCTCGAGCAGTACTTC
j_gene: TRBJ2-7
v_gene: TRBV19
abundance: -
d_gene: TRBD2

CDR3aa: CATRDRGLNSPLHF
CDR3nt: TGTGCCACCAGGGACAGGGGGCTTAATTCACCCCTCCACTTT
j_gene: TRBJ1-6
v_gene: TRBV15
abundance: -
d_gene: TRBD1

CDR3aa: CASSTGDQETQYF
CDR3nt: TGCGCCAGCAGCACCGGGGACCAAGAGACCCAGTACTTC
j_gene: TRBJ2-5
v_gene: TRBV5-1
abundance: once
d_gene: -

CDR3aa: CASSFGTPGTGELFF
CDR3nt: TGTGCCAGCAGCTTTGGGACACCCGGCACCGGGGAGCTGTTTTTT
j_gene: TRBJ2-2
v_gene: TRBV7-2
abundance: -
d_gene: -

CDR3aa: CASSLVVGQGARLYPLHF
CDR3nt: TGTGCCAGCAGCTTAGTGGTGGGACAGGGGGCGCGTCTCTATCCCCTCCACTTT
j_gene: TRBJ1-6
v_gene: TRBV7-2
abundance: -
d_gene: TRBD1

CDR3aa: CASSFFSGGAETQYF
CDR3nt: TGTGCCAGCAGCTTTTTTAGCGGGGGGGCGGAGACCCAGTACTTC
j_gene: TRBJ2-5
v_gene: TRBV7-2
abundance: -
d_gene: TRBD2

CDR3aa: CASSPTGGMNTEAFF
CDR3nt: TGCGCCAGCAGCCCTACAGGGGGCATGAACACTGAAGCTTTCTTT
j_gene: TRBJ1-1
v_gene: TRBV5-1
abundance: once
d_gene: TRBD1

CDR3aa: CASSATSGGHNEQFF
CDR3nt: TGTGCCAGCAGCGCGACTAGCGGGGGACACAATGAGCAGTTCTTC
j_gene: TRBJ2-1
v_gene: TRBV9
abundance: -
d_gene: TRBD2

CDR3aa: CASSEWRDQETQYF
CDR3nt: TGTGCCAGCAGTGAGTGGCGGGACCAGGAGACCCAGTACTTC
j_gene: TRBJ2-5
v_gene: TRBV6-1
abundance: -
d_gene: -

CDR3aa: CASSLLFLVHNEQFF
CDR3nt: TGCGCCAGCAGCCTACTCTTCTTAGTTCACAATGAGCAGTTCTTC
j_gene: TRBJ2-1
v_gene: TRBV4-1
abundance: few
d_gene: -

CDR3aa: CASSSSPRAGQTQYF
CDR3nt: TGTGCCAGCAGTTCCTCTCCCAGGGCCGGGCAGACCCAGTACTTC
j_gene: TRBJ2-5
v_gene: TRBV6-6
abundance: -
d_gene: -

CDR3aa: CASTSGGGGLNEQFF
CDR3nt: TGTGCCAGCACCTCAGGTGGGGGGGGCCTCAATGAGCAGTTCTTC
j_gene: TRBJ2-1
v_gene: TRBV7-3
abundance: -
d_gene: -

CDR3aa: CASSLDRGPWQPQHF
CDR3nt: TGTGCCAGCAGCTTAGACAGGGGTCCTTGGCAGCCCCAGCATTTT
j_gene: TRBJ1-5
v_gene: TRBV11-2
abundance: -
d_gene: -

CDR3aa: CASVGEGPGTQYF
CDR3nt: TGTGCCAGCGTGGGGGAGGGCCCGGGGACGCAGTATTTT
j_gene: TRBJ2-3
v_gene: TRBV2
abundance: -
d_gene: TRBD2

CDR3aa: CASSLHRGDYNEQFF
CDR3nt: TGTGCCAGCAGCTTACACCGGGGGGATTACAATGAGCAGTTCTTC
j_gene: TRBJ2-1
v_gene: TRBV7-2
abundance: -
d_gene: TRBD2

CDR3aa: CASSLELAGVMDTQYF
CDR3nt: TGCGCCAGCAGCTTGGAACTAGCGGGGGTTATGGATACGCAGTATTTT
j_gene: TRBJ2-3
v_gene: TRBV5-1
abundance: -
d_gene: TRBD2

CDR3aa: CASSLDVSTGELFF
CDR3nt: TGCGCCAGCAGCTTGGATGTGAGCACCGGGGAGCTGTTTTTT
j_gene: TRBJ2-2
v_gene: TRBV5-1
abundance: -
d_gene: -

CDR3aa: CASQGGVLINYGYTF
CDR3nt: TGTGCCTCACAAGGGGGAGTTTTGATTAACTATGGCTACACCTTC
j_gene: TRBJ1-2
v_gene: TRBV2
abundance: -
d_gene: -

CDR3aa: CASSIGGRDTQYF
CDR3nt: TGTGCCAGTAGTATAGGGGGGCGGGATACGCAGTATTTT
j_gene: TRBJ2-3
v_gene: TRBV19
abundance: -
d_gene: -

CDR3aa: CASSERVGARASTDTQYF
CDR3nt: TGTGCCAGCAGTGAAAGGGTAGGGGCTCGAGCAAGCACAGATACGCAGTATTTT
j_gene: TRBJ2-3
v_gene: TRBV6-1
abundance: -
d_gene: -

CDR3aa: CASSLEQNTEAFF
CDR3nt: TGTGCCAGCAGCTTAGAACAGAACACTGAAGCTTTCTTT
j_gene: TRBJ1-1
v_gene: TRBV7-6
abundance: once
d_gene: -

CDR3aa: CATTRDRVVGETQYF
CDR3nt: TGTGCCACCACCCGGGACAGGGTAGTCGGAGAGACCCAGTACTTC
j_gene: TRBJ2-5
v_gene: TRBV15
abundance: -
d_gene: TRBD1

CDR3aa: CASSQGTGFHYGYTF
CDR3nt: TGTGCCAGCAGCCAAGGTACAGGGTTTCACTATGGCTACACCTTC
j_gene: TRBJ1-2
v_gene: TRBV14
abundance: -
d_gene: -

CDR3aa: CASSLDPGVNEKLFF
CDR3nt: TGCGCCAGCAGCTTGGATCCAGGGGTAAATGAAAAACTGTTTTTT
j_gene: TRBJ1-4
v_gene: TRBV5-1
abundance: -
d_gene: -

CDR3aa: CASSPSPTSGGGETQYF
CDR3nt: TGTGCTAGCAGCCCGAGCCCGACTAGCGGGGGTGGGGAGACCCAGTACTTC
j_gene: TRBJ2-5
v_gene: TRBV7-7
abundance: few
d_gene: TRBD2

CDR3aa: CASSSAGGGGGTDTQYF
CDR3nt: TGCGCCAGCAGCTCGGCCGGAGGGGGGGGCGGCACAGATACGCAGTATTTT
j_gene: TRBJ2-3
v_gene: TRBV5-1
abundance: -
d_gene: -

CDR3aa: CASSSDGLSHSPLHF
CDR3nt: TGTGCCAGCAGCTCGGACGGACTTTCTCATTCACCCCTCCACTTT
j_gene: TRBJ1-6
v_gene: TRBV7-8
abundance: -
d_gene: -

CDR3aa: CASSLDRAGFQETQYF
CDR3nt: TGTGCCAGCAGTCTTGACAGGGCAGGCTTCCAAGAGACCCAGTACTTC
j_gene: TRBJ2-5
v_gene: TRBV2
abundance: once
d_gene: TRBD1

CDR3aa: CASSQDRGGAYGYTF
CDR3nt: TGCGCCAGCAGCCAAGATAGGGGGGGCGCCTATGGCTACACCTTC
j_gene: TRBJ1-2
v_gene: TRBV4-3
abundance: -
d_gene: -

CDR3aa: CASSPKETYEQYF
CDR3nt: TGCGCCAGCAGCCCGAAGGAGACCTACGAGCAGTACTTC
j_gene: TRBJ2-7
v_gene: TRBV5-1
abundance: -
d_gene: -

CDR3aa: CASSPGQVGNTIYF
CDR3nt: TGCGCCAGCAGCCCGGGACAAGTTGGAAACACCATATATTTT
j_gene: TRBJ1-3
v_gene: TRBV5-1
abundance: few
d_gene: -

CDR3aa: CASSQVGVSQPQHF
CDR3nt: TGCGCCAGCAGCCAAGTTGGAGTTTCCCAGCCCCAGCATTTT
j_gene: TRBJ1-5
v_gene: TRBV4-1
abundance: -
d_gene: -

CDR3aa: CASSRTGDNSPLHF
CDR3nt: TGTGCCAGCAGCCGGACAGGGGATAATTCACCCCTCCACTTT
j_gene: TRBJ1-6
v_gene: TRBV7-9
abundance: -
d_gene: TRBD1